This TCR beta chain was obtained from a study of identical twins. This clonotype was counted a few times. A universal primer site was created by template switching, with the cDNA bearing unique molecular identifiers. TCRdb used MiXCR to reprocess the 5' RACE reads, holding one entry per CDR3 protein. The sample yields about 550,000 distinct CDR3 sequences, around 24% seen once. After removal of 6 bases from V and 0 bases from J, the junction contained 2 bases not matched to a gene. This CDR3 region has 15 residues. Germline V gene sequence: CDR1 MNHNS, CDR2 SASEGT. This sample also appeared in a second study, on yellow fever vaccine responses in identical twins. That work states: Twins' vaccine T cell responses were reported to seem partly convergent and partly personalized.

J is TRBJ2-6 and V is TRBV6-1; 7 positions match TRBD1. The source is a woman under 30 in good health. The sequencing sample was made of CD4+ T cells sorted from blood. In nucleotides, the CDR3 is TGTGCCAGCAGGAGACAGGGCTCTGGGGCCAACGTCCTGACTTTC. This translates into CASRRQGSGANVLTF.